This T cell receptor beta chain was retrieved from a study of human T cells and chemical hapten exposure. Study details: Sensitization involved placing 2% DPC onto a 2 cm by 2 cm region of upper inner arm skin.

Time point of the sample: pre-sensitization, week 0. Stated treatment: therapeutic diphenylcyclopropenone sensitization with weekly scalp DPC. Prior to each patch test being applied, blood was drawn. In its sample, this clonotype was seen many times. Antigen specificity is unknown. General study points: Donors, who had alopecia, may show an immune response that differs from healthy people's.

This CDR3 contains 12 residues. Germline CDR1 is MNHNY and CDR2 is SVGAGI (reference sequence). Trimming took off 5 bases at V and 0 bases at J, with 1 base between the two ends. During construction of the library, unique molecular identifiers were attached to individual cDNA molecules for quantitative, reproducible TCR counting. Each CDR3 protein is one row after TCRdb ran MiXCR on the RACE reads. The table shows 30,000 to 40,000 distinct CDR3 sequences, with about 7.6% occurring only once. The chain joins TRBV6-6 to TRBJ2-2; D uncertain. The source was whole blood, collected in connection with sensitization to the hapten diphenylcyclopropenone (DPC). The source is a woman aged 45 to 65 with alopecia areata. Some clones in this sample may be carry-over from other donors' samples. This CDR3 reads CASSPNTGELFF. As DNA, the CDR3 is TGTGCCAGCAGTCCGAACACCGGGGAGCTGTTTTTT.